The clone carrying this T cell receptor (beta chain) showed up many times. No antigen is known for it. The data belong to a study of identical twins. Study results and limitations: Out-of-frame alpha sequences common to twins exhibited an excess of low generation probability.

Unique molecular identifiers were present on the cDNA, and a universal primer site came from template switching. TCRdb re-called the 5' RACE reads with MiXCR, one entry per CDR3 protein. The sample contains some 690,000 distinct CDR3 sequences, around 20% of which appear only once. These same records also appear under a second study, on T cells expressing NK-cell markers. That work adds: HCMV seropositivity characterized most of the eight sequenced donors, and seronegativity one. The CD3+CD56-NKG2C+ fraction of a handful of donors was also led by these clonotypes.

The source material was PBMCs. The source of this sequence is a woman aged 18-29 years in good health.

CDR3 amino acids: CASSSLKGEQYF. CDR3 nucleotides: TGTGCCAGCAGTTCCCTAAAGGGGGAGCAGTACTTC. V usage is TRBV12-3 or TRBV12-4 and J usage is TRBJ2-7; tentatively, D is TRBD1 (5 bases). The V end lost 4 bases, the J end lost 7 bases, and 11 bases lay between the germline ends. This CDR3 is 12 amino acids long.